This TCR beta chain emerged from a study of cytomegalovirus exposure and HLA in healthy donors. Broader study findings: The study carried out a later analysis of TCR beta sequences. It associated some 15,000 of them with specific HLA alleles at a false discovery rate of 0.05. Investigators reported over 150 TCR beta chains as tied to cytomegalovirus.

The study ran its PCR with 60 Vbeta and 13 Jbeta primers. The method was immunoSEQ multiplex PCR; TCRdb's version includes in-frame clones alone and lacks a portion of them. The data contain 140,000 to 150,000 clones, approximately 84% of them singletons. The CDR3 extends over 16 amino acids. Germline loops: CDR1 MDHEN, CDR2 SYDVKM. V was clipped by 5 bases and J by 2 bases; unmatched bases: 12. Concerning this clone: Its target is not known.

Sequenced: PBMCs. The rearrangement links TRBV28 to TRBJ2-7, with 7 bases aligning to TRBD2. The TCR was taken from a woman aged 55-75 years in good health and CMV-seropositive. Written as DNA, the CDR3 is TGTGCCAGCAGTCCCTGGGGGGGACTACGACCCTACGAGCAGTACTTC. It yields the protein CASSPWGGLRPYEQYF.